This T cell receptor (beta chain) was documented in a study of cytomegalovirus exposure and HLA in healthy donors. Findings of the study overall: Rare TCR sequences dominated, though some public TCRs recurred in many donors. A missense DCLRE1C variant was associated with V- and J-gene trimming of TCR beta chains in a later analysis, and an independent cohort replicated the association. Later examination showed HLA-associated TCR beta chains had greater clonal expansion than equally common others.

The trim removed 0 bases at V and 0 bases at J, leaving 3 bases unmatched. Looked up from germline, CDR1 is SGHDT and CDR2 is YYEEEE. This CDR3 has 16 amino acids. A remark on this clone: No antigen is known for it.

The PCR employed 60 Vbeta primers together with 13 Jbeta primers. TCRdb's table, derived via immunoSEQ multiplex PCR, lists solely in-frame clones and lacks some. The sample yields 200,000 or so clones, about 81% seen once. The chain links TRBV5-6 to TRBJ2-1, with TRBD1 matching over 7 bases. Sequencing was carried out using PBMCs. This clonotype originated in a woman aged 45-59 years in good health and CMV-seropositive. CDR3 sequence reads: CASSLGAGGSYNEQFF. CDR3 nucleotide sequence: TGTGCCAGCAGCTTGGGTGCAGGGGGCTCCTACAATGAGCAGTTCTTC.